This TCR beta chain comes out of a study of vaccination effects on CD4 cells after COVID-19. Study details: Viral peptide pool expansion of antigen-specific CD4+ T cells preceded sequencing in the ViraFEST assay. General study results and limits: Of the vaccine-induced clones from healthy vaccinees, merely 1 of 255 recognized common cold coronaviruses as well. Marked clonal contraction of infection- and vaccine-induced clones was seen late after vaccination.

As concerns this clone: What it binds is not known.

Isolating CD4+ T cells followed roughly ten days of culture. Neither prior SARS-CoV-2 infection nor positive nucleocapsid antibodies were present in the vaccine recipients. Looked up from germline, CDR1 is KGHDR and CDR2 is SFDVKD. V was pared by 7 bases and J by 6 bases, with 5 bases of the junction left unmatched. This CDR3 region has 13 residues. Generated by immunoSEQ multiplex PCR, the TCRdb table keeps only in-frame clones and is missing some. Here the sample spans more than 35,000 clones, roughly 82% being singletons. This TCR came from a human donor who received a COVID-19 vaccine. V usage is TRBV24-1 and J usage is TRBJ1-2; 9 nucleotides line up with TRBD1. Sequenced here: CD4+ T cells from PBMCs cultured without peptide, sampled before COVID-19 vaccination. Here the CDR3 reads CATSRGQGDGYTF. The CDR3 nucleotides read TGTGCCACCAGCCGGGGACAGGGTGATGGCTACACCTTC.